This TCR beta chain is drawn from a study of T cell responses to AZD1222 COVID-19 vaccine. The CDR3 sequence is 18 residues long. V gave up 0 bases and J gave up 6 bases; unmatched junction bases: 8. The germline gives CDR1 MGHRA, CDR2 YSYEKL. About this clone: What it recognizes is unknown.

Study-level findings and limits: Compared with day 0, the breadth and depth of the Spike-specific TCR repertoire rose significantly after two doses of AZD1222. The span of vaccine-associated CD4 TCRs extended across spike, with dominance at 160-218 and 743-854.

Here immunoSEQ multiplex PCR was the method, and the copy in TCRdb shows in-frame clones only, minus some. The sample includes around 140,000 clones, 85% to 90% of them seen just once. This chain joins TRBV4-1 and TRBJ2-2; 12 bases align to TRBD2. This receptor was taken from an adult who received the AZD1222 COVID-19 vaccine. The sample in question was peripheral blood, obtained 28 days after the second AZD1222 dose. The CDR3 loop reads CASSQDASGRGRAGELFF. For the CDR3, the DNA is TGCGCCAGCAGCCAAGATGCTAGCGGGAGGGGTCGGGCCGGGGAGCTGTTTTTT.